Listed below are T cell receptor beta chains from one sample, sequenced in a study of CD8 T cells in ankylosing spondylitis. TCRdb re-called the 5' RACE reads with MiXCR, one entry per CDR3 protein. The table includes 450,000 to 550,000 distinct CDR3 sequences, about 5.4% detected once. Sequencing was carried out using blood, either unsorted or a sorted T cell fraction (not recorded which). These receptor sequences come from a male donor with ankylosing spondylitis. CDR3s leave out the opening cysteine and the closing phenylalanine or tryptophan. Fields, in order: V gene, J gene, CDR3 protein.

V gene: TRBV18; J gene: TRBJ2-5; CDR3 protein: ASSRNQETQY
V gene: TRBV7-9; J gene: TRBJ2-7; CDR3 protein: ASRVGFSQY
V gene: TRBV10-3; J gene: TRBJ2-1; CDR3 protein: AISETSGSFNEQF
V gene: TRBV12-3/TRBV12-4; J gene: TRBJ2-7; CDR3 protein: ASSPGQPVDEQY
V gene: TRBV6-2/TRBV6-3; J gene: TRBJ1-2; CDR3 protein: ASRIRRGSDGYT
V gene: TRBV20-1; J gene: TRBJ2-1; CDR3 protein: SAVQGESTYNEQF
V gene: TRBV7-9; J gene: TRBJ2-1; CDR3 protein: ASSPGLGRNEQF
V gene: TRBV20-1; J gene: TRBJ2-7; CDR3 protein: SARDRSKSSYEQY
V gene: TRBV20-1; J gene: TRBJ2-3; CDR3 protein: SASDRLRSGDTQY
V gene: TRBV20-1; J gene: TRBJ2-7; CDR3 protein: SARDLGPYEQY
V gene: TRBV5-1; J gene: TRBJ2-1; CDR3 protein: ASSLPSSGSYNEQF
V gene: TRBV14; J gene: TRBJ2-7; CDR3 protein: ASSPRLAGDWEQY
V gene: TRBV7-8; J gene: TRBJ2-7; CDR3 protein: ASSFRDSFRQY
V gene: TRBV6-1; J gene: TRBJ2-7; CDR3 protein: ASRGTGGGEQY
V gene: TRBV29-1; J gene: TRBJ1-1; CDR3 protein: SAMTLLKRTEAF
V gene: TRBV5-1; J gene: TRBJ2-3; CDR3 protein: ASSLASGGGQDTQY
V gene: TRBV7-2; J gene: TRBJ2-1; CDR3 protein: ASSLSGVYNEQF
V gene: TRBV3-1; J gene: TRBJ1-1; CDR3 protein: ASSRHDTTQAF
V gene: TRBV4-3; J gene: TRBJ2-3; CDR3 protein: ASSQDRWAATDTQY
V gene: TRBV7-9; J gene: TRBJ1-3; CDR3 protein: ASSLPARYSGNTIY
V gene: TRBV20-1; J gene: TRBJ1-2; CDR3 protein: SDESGTRGYT
V gene: TRBV7-6; J gene: TRBJ1-5; CDR3 protein: ASSSNPTYRGFNQPQH
V gene: TRBV7-9; J gene: TRBJ2-5; CDR3 protein: ASSFYHTQETQY
V gene: TRBV12-3/TRBV12-4; J gene: TRBJ2-7; CDR3 protein: ASSSPWTGSYEQY
V gene: TRBV20-1; J gene: TRBJ2-4; CDR3 protein: SARDQRIGPNYIQY
V gene: TRBV5-1; J gene: TRBJ2-3; CDR3 protein: ASSPQPTDTQY
V gene: TRBV14; J gene: TRBJ2-3; CDR3 protein: ASSHVSGTFRGDTQY
V gene: TRBV29-1; J gene: TRBJ1-5; CDR3 protein: SVGTGENLNQPQH
V gene: TRBV20-1; J gene: TRBJ2-2; CDR3 protein: SARDPGGRTGELF
V gene: TRBV20-1; J gene: TRBJ1-3; CDR3 protein: SAGAFRAGNTIY
V gene: TRBV28; J gene: TRBJ2-1; CDR3 protein: ASSSGGSGLNEQF
V gene: TRBV6-1; J gene: TRBJ1-1; CDR3 protein: ASLGLNTEAF
V gene: TRBV6-4; J gene: TRBJ2-6; CDR3 protein: ASTDRLGTGGTGANVLT
V gene: TRBV12-3/TRBV12-4; J gene: TRBJ2-6; CDR3 protein: ASRSGGGFYSGANVLT
V gene: TRBV4-3; J gene: TRBJ2-3; CDR3 protein: ASSQDISRPGATDTQY